What follows are 8 T cell receptor beta chains derived from one specimen sequenced in a study of T cells after yellow fever vaccination. TCRdb fed the 5' RACE reads into MiXCR, producing one record per CDR3 protein. The sample records roughly 300,000 distinct CDR3 sequences, roughly 8.4% being singletons. This material consisted of PBMCs, taken 45 days after the first yellow fever vaccination. All receptors come from a man aged 18 to 29 who received the YFV17D yellow fever vaccine.

This clonotype has more than one count but fewer than ten. V usage is TRBV7-2 and J usage is TRBJ2-5, with TRBD2 matching 8 bases. With 5 bases clipped from V and 6 bases from J, the junction kept 14 bases outside the gene matches. The V gene's germline CDR1 is SGHTA and CDR2 FQGNSA. The CDR3 has 16 residues. The CDR3 sequence: CASSITTRTSRQTQYF. DNA of the CDR3: TGTGCCAGCAGCATAACTACAAGGACTAGCCGGCAGACCCAGTACTTC.

The chain has TRBV9 and TRBJ2-3, with 11 bases lining up with TRBD2. Germline V gene lookup returns CDR1 SGDLS and CDR2 YYNGEE. V was clipped by 6 bases and J by 0 bases; unmatched bases: 6. There are 16 residues in the CDR3. CDR3 in DNA: TGTGCCAGCAACCCTAGCGGGGGGCCTAGCACAGATACGCAGTATTTT. It is translated as CASNPSGGPSTDTQYF.

The V call is TRBV20-1, the J call TRBJ2-3; possible D gene TRBD1, 6 bases. Germline CDR1 DFQATT, CDR2 SNEGSKA (reference sequence). The CDR3 is 13 amino acids. Trimming cost V 1 base and J 2 bases, with 7 bases left between them. In nucleotides, the CDR3 is TGCAGTGCTAGAGCGGGACACACAGATACGCAGTATTTT. Translation: CSARAGHTDTQYF.

V gene TRBV4-1 combines with J gene TRBJ2-3; TRBD1 is a possible D gene (6 bases). V was pared by 0 bases and J by 2 bases, with 27 bases between. The CDR3 is 21 amino acids. CDR1 and CDR2 (germline): MGHRA, YSYEKL. The CDR3 protein is CASSQELQSPGQLGLTDTQYF. In DNA form, the CDR3 reads TGCGCCAGCAGCCAAGAACTCCAGTCCCCGGGACAACTCGGACTCACAGATACGCAGTATTTT.

The rearrangement uses TRBV7-2 and TRBJ1-3; D remains unclear. This CDR3 comprises 14 residues. Germline loops: CDR1 SGHTA, CDR2 FQGNSA. Trimming took off 3 bases at V and 1 base at J, with 7 bases between the two ends. CDR3 sequence (DNA): TGTGCCAGCAGCTTCGGTCCTTCTGGAAACACCATATATTTT. Translation gives CASSFGPSGNTIYF.

The CDR3 coding sequence is TGTGCCAGCAGCTCTCGGGCCCTCTGCTACAATGAGCAGTTCTTC. Translated: CASSSRALCYNEQFF. The chain employs TRBV5-5 and TRBJ2-1; D gene ambiguous. V was shortened by 3 bases and J by 3 bases, with 13 bases between the two germline ends. CDR1 is SGHKS, CDR2 YYEKEE, per germline (reference sequence). This CDR3 has 15 residues.

This clonotype came up a few times. This chain joins TRBV12-3 or TRBV12-4 and TRBJ1-2; the D gene is possibly TRBD1 (5 bases). V lost 2 bases, J lost 3 bases, and 13 bases lay in between. This CDR3 spans 15 amino acids. The CDR3 loop reads CASSLFGTGDYGYTF. The CDR3 coding sequence is TGTGCCAGCAGTTTATTTGGGACGGGAGACTATGGCTACACCTTC.

This clonotype appeared many times. The J gene is TRBJ1-2, the V gene TRBV29-1; a weak D match, TRBD1 (6 bases). The CDR3 covers 12 residues. The V gene lost 7 bases and the J gene lost 4 bases, with 13 bases spanning the gap. Per the germline V gene, CDR1 is SQVTM and CDR2 is ANQGSEA. CDR3: CSDLDSRYGYTF. The DNA of the CDR3 is TGCAGCGACCTGGACAGTCGCTATGGCTACACCTTC. Full variable domain (rest looked up from reference TRBV29-1 and TRBJ1-2): SAVISQKPSRDICQRGTSLTIQCQVDSQVTMMFWYRQQPGQSLTLIATANQGSEATYESGFVIDKFPISRPNLTFSTLTVSNMSPEDSSIYLCSDLDSRYGYTFGSGTRLTVV.